A selection of T cell receptor beta chains follows, all from one sample in a study of identical twins. Via MiXCR, TCRdb re-called the 5' RACE reads, giving one row per CDR3 protein. The table records more than 1.5 million distinct CDR3 sequences, about 31% of them present only once. The specimen was cord blood. Receptors were obtained from a newborn girl in good health. Both conserved end residues are part of each CDR3. The order of the fields is J gene, D gene, V gene, clone size, CDR3 protein, CDR3 DNA. The D gene is left open where the match is weak. Clone size is not always given. Where it is, it says once, few, many or a class for expanded clones.

j_gene: TRBJ1-2; d_gene: -; v_gene: TRBV19; abundance: -; CDR3aa: CASGDWNYGYTF; CDR3nt: TGTGCCAGCGGAGACTGGAACTATGGCTACACCTTC
j_gene: TRBJ2-7; d_gene: -; v_gene: TRBV21-1; abundance: few; CDR3aa: CASSTKTTLSYEQYF; CDR3nt: TGTGCCAGCAGCACAAAAACCACCCTCTCCTACGAGCAGTACTTC
j_gene: TRBJ2-1; d_gene: TRBD2; v_gene: TRBV12-3/TRBV12-4; abundance: -; CDR3aa: CASSHSGRSILYNEQFF; CDR3nt: TGTGCCAGCAGCCACAGCGGGAGGTCTATACTATACAATGAGCAGTTCTTC
j_gene: TRBJ2-1; d_gene: TRBD2; v_gene: TRBV28; abundance: -; CDR3aa: CVSRYSGSGYEQFF; CDR3nt: TGTGTCAGCAGATACAGCGGGAGTGGTTATGAGCAGTTCTTC
j_gene: TRBJ2-7; d_gene: TRBD1; v_gene: TRBV10-3; abundance: -; CDR3aa: CAISGQGGNYEQYF; CDR3nt: TGTGCCATCAGTGGACAGGGGGGAAACTACGAGCAGTACTTC
j_gene: TRBJ1-1; d_gene: -; v_gene: TRBV5-4; abundance: -; CDR3aa: CASSLEQNEAFF; CDR3nt: TGTGCCAGCAGCTTGGAACAGAACGAAGCTTTCTTT
j_gene: TRBJ1-1; d_gene: -; v_gene: TRBV20-1; abundance: -; CDR3aa: CSARGRSNGGEAFF; CDR3nt: TGCAGTGCTAGAGGCCGGAGCAATGGCGGTGAAGCTTTCTTT
j_gene: TRBJ2-1; d_gene: TRBD2; v_gene: TRBV27; abundance: -; CDR3aa: CASSTTSGIAYNEQFF; CDR3nt: TGTGCCAGCAGTACAACAAGCGGGATTGCCTACAATGAGCAGTTCTTC
j_gene: TRBJ2-1; d_gene: TRBD1; v_gene: TRBV27; abundance: few; CDR3aa: CASSPWTGRYNEQFF; CDR3nt: TGTGCCAGCAGTCCCTGGACAGGGCGGTACAATGAGCAGTTCTTC
j_gene: TRBJ2-7; d_gene: TRBD2; v_gene: TRBV20-1; abundance: -; CDR3aa: CSATSGRAEQYF; CDR3nt: TGCAGTGCTACTAGCGGGAGGGCCGAGCAGTACTTC
j_gene: TRBJ2-5; d_gene: TRBD1; v_gene: TRBV12-3/TRBV12-4; abundance: -; CDR3aa: CASSQDREKDEQYF; CDR3nt: TGTGCCAGCAGCCAAGACAGGGAAAAGGATGAGCAGTACTTC
j_gene: TRBJ2-1; d_gene: TRBD2; v_gene: TRBV20-1; abundance: -; CDR3aa: CSASGFRAGGRGEQFF; CDR3nt: TGCAGTGCTTCGGGGTTTAGGGCGGGGGGCAGAGGTGAGCAGTTCTTC
j_gene: TRBJ2-1; d_gene: -; v_gene: TRBV4-2; abundance: -; CDR3aa: CASSQDLWDLRGEQFF; CDR3nt: TGTGCCAGCAGCCAAGATCTCTGGGACCTAAGGGGTGAGCAGTTCTTC
j_gene: TRBJ2-1; d_gene: TRBD2; v_gene: TRBV3-1; abundance: -; CDR3aa: CASSLKGTSGSRGNEQFF; CDR3nt: TGTGCCAGCAGCCTCAAAGGGACTAGCGGGAGTCGGGGCAATGAGCAGTTCTTC
j_gene: TRBJ2-1; d_gene: -; v_gene: TRBV11-2; abundance: few; CDR3aa: CASSLVERSSYNEQFF; CDR3nt: TGTGCCAGCAGCTTAGTCGAGCGTTCTTCCTACAATGAGCAGTTCTTC
j_gene: TRBJ2-1; d_gene: TRBD2; v_gene: TRBV10-3; abundance: few; CDR3aa: CAISGGLAGHNEQFF; CDR3nt: TGTGCCATCAGTGGAGGACTAGCGGGGCACAATGAGCAGTTCTTC
j_gene: TRBJ1-2; d_gene: -; v_gene: TRBV4-1; abundance: many; CDR3aa: CASSQDSGYTF; CDR3nt: TGTGCCAGCAGCCAAGATAGCGGCTACACCTTC